This T cell receptor (beta chain) was identified in a study of T cell responses to AZD1222 COVID-19 vaccine. V lost 4 bases, J lost 7 bases, and 13 bases stayed unmatched. CDR3 length equals 17 residues. Germline V gene data show CDR1 as MNHEY and CDR2 as SMNVEV (reference sequence). Pooled together were second doses at about 4 or about 12 weeks. Overall study results and limits: Among those given AZD1222, only 6 or 7 were seropositive at baseline. The donor cohort was predominantly white British with a female majority, and clonal diversity may have been underestimated. The study sampled repertoires only after the peak T cell response.

As to this clone: Its antigen is not known.

The assay was immunoSEQ multiplex PCR, and TCRdb's table has in-frame clones only and misses some. The sample lists about 73,000 clones; about 88% were seen once. Sequencing used peripheral blood, obtained 28 days after the second AZD1222 dose. The TCR comes from an adult who received the AZD1222 COVID-19 vaccine. The chain links TRBV27 to TRBJ1-6; 7 bases line up with TRBD1. The CDR3 DNA is TGTGCCAGCAGTTCCGCCCCCTTGACAGGGTCAAATTCACCCCTCCACTTT. This encodes CASSSAPLTGSNSPLHF.